These 22 T cell receptor beta chains share one sample of origin, sequenced in a study of cytomegalovirus exposure and HLA in healthy donors (dated by TCRdb to about 2017). Library preparation was by the immunoSEQ multiplex PCR assay. For the multiplex PCR, a mixture combining 60 forward primers for TCR Vbeta segments and 13 reverse primers for TCR Jbeta segments was used. TCRdb took this table from immuneACCESS and kept in-frame rearrangements with V and J called. Such tables lack part of the clones; where checked against another copy, unresolved V genes explain under half of the gap, and the rest is unexplained. This sample's table has entries for approximately 120,000 clones. The biggest ten clones account for approximately 2.6% of the sample. Sequenced input: PBMCs. All receptors derive from a young man in good health and CMV-seronegative.

The V and J genes are TRBV9 and TRBJ2-2; D remains ambiguous. V was pared by 0 bases and J by 2 bases, with 11 bases between. Germline values: CDR1 SGDLS, CDR2 YYNGEE. The CDR3 totals 16 residues. The CDR3 loop reads CASSVGAALNTGELFF. The CDR3 nucleotides read TGTGCCAGCAGCGTAGGGGCAGCCTTAAACACCGGGGAGCTGTTTTTT.

The chain carries TRBV2 and TRBJ2-5; TRBD2 agrees at 12 bases. Germline-derived CDR1 and CDR2 are SNHLY and FYNNEI. The CDR3 loop spans 18 amino acids. The V gene end was trimmed by 1 base and the J gene end by 5 bases; junction bases not matched to a gene: 11. The CDR3 loop reads CASSEESSGRALGETQYF. CDR3 nucleotides: TGTGCCAGCAGTGAAGAATCTAGCGGGAGGGCCTTAGGCGAGACCCAGTACTTC.

The chain is built from TRBV6-1 and TRBJ2-1; D possibly corresponds to TRBD1 (6 bases). Trimming left V 10 bases short and J 2 bases short, with 12 bases between. Germline CDR1 is MNHNS and CDR2 is SASEGT. This CDR3 is 13 amino acids long. The CDR3 DNA follows: TGTGCCACCGGCAGGGGTGCCTACAATGAGCAGTTCTTC. Amino acid sequence: CATGRGAYNEQFF.

The chain recombines TRBV10-2 with TRBJ2-7; 8 bases fit TRBD2. CDR1 WSHSY and CDR2 SAAADI come from the germline V gene. J lost 4 bases, V lost 6 bases, and 5 bases had no gene match. This CDR3 region has 13 residues. The CDR3 DNA sequence: TGCGCCAGCAGAGAGACTAGCGCGTACGAGCAGTACTTC. Translating gives CASRETSAYEQYF.

The genes are TRBV28 and TRBJ1-5, with D perhaps matching TRBD1 (6 bases). Trimming took 7 bases from V and 1 from J, leaving 17 bases between them. The CDR3 is 16 amino acids. CDR1 and CDR2 from the germline V gene are MDHEN and SYDVKM. CDR3 in DNA: TGTGCCAGCACCTTGGGGGGGGGCGAGAGCAATCAGCCCCAGCATTTT. Protein sequence: CASTLGGGESNQPQHF.

The J gene is TRBJ1-1, the V gene TRBV25-1, with 7 positions matching TRBD1. The CDR3 runs to 17 residues. The germline CDR1 and CDR2 sequences are MGHDK and SYGVNS. Unmatched junction bases numbered 14, after V lost 2 bases and J lost 5 bases. The CDR3 is CASSELRDSYIGTEAFF. The CDR3 nucleotides read TGTGCCAGCAGTGAACTCCGGGACAGTTACATAGGGACTGAAGCTTTCTTT.

The chain is built from TRBV6-6 and TRBJ2-1; no firm D call. The CDR3 sequence is 16 residues long. The germline V and J ends were trimmed by 0 bases and 6 bases, with 15 bases remaining between them. Germline V gene data show CDR1 as MNHNY and CDR2 as SVGAGI (reference sequence). DNA for the CDR3: TGTGCCAGCAGTTACTCTAATTTCGAACCTACCAATGAGCAGTTCTTC. It codes for CASSYSNFEPTNEQFF.

This chain joins TRBV2 and TRBJ1-1; no clear D gene. The V end lost 6 bases, the J end lost 3 bases, and 17 bases lay between the germline ends. The germline gives CDR1 SNHLY, CDR2 FYNNEI. CDR3 size: 15 residues. CDR3 nucleotide sequence: TGTGCCAGCAGCGAGTGGCAGCCGGGAGACACTGAAGCTTTCTTT. Residues: CASSEWQPGDTEAFF. The full variable domain, completed using reference TRBV2 and TRBJ1-1, is EPEVTQTPSHQVTQMGQEVILRCVPISNHLYFYWYRQILGQKVEFLVSFYNNEISEKSEIFDDQFSVERPDGSNFTLKIRSTKLEDSAMYFCASSEWQPGDTEAFFGQGTRLTVV.

The genes are TRBV7-2 and TRBJ1-1, with D possibly TRBD1 on 5 matching bases. The CDR3 is 13 residues long. Between the trimmed V and J ends, which lost 4 bases and 4 bases, there was a span of 10 bases. CDR1 is SGHTA and CDR2 is FQGNSA in the germline V gene. CDR3 region: CASSSGVRTEAFF. CDR3 DNA: TGTGCCAGCAGCTCGGGGGTACGCACTGAAGCTTTCTTT.

The chain carries TRBV9 and TRBJ2-2; D remains ambiguous. The CDR3 runs to 15 residues. Trimming pared 10 bases from V and 2 bases from J, leaving 18 bases between. From germline, CDR1 is SGDLS and CDR2 YYNGEE. The CDR3 DNA reads as TGTGCCTCCCAGACCGGAGCGAGAAACACCGGGGAGCTGTTTTTT. Amino acid sequence: CASQTGARNTGELFF.

The V gene is TRBV2, the J gene TRBJ2-1; D is undetermined. Germline V CDR1 and CDR2: SNHLY, FYNNEI. The CDR3 length is 15 residues. V dropped 6 bases and J dropped 7 bases, with 19 bases sitting between them. The CDR3 DNA follows: TGTGCCAGCAGAGCGACTCTGCTACTTCGGAATGAGCAGTTCTTC. Amino acid sequence: CASRATLLLRNEQFF.

The chain combines TRBV7-9 with TRBJ2-2, with TRBD1 matching 7 bases. The trim removed 5 bases at V and 0 bases at J, leaving 3 bases unmatched. The CDR3 extends over 15 amino acids. Per the germline V gene, CDR1 is SEHNR and CDR2 is FQNEAQ (reference sequence). The CDR3 loop reads CASSRTGANTGELFF. CDR3 nucleotides: TGTGCCAGCAGCAGGACAGGAGCGAACACCGGGGAGCTGTTTTTT.

This chain uses TRBV5-8 with TRBJ1-4; unclear D gene. Trimming stripped 0 bases from V and 2 bases from J, with 8 bases between. The CDR3 has 15 residues. Germline CDR1 and CDR2: SGHTS and YDEGEE. CDR3 DNA sequence: TGTGCCAGCAGCTTGGATGGAGCGACTAATGAAAAACTGTTTTTT. Translation: CASSLDGATNEKLFF.

The V call is TRBV2, the J call TRBJ2-2; 8 bases match TRBD2. The CDR3 is 16 amino acids. V shed 3 bases, J shed 1 base, and the junction held 4 bases outside the gene matches. The germline gives CDR1 SNHLY, CDR2 FYNNEI. The CDR3 reads CASSDQGLENTGELFF. The CDR3 nucleotides are TGTGCCAGCAGTGACCAGGGACTAGAGAACACCGGGGAGCTGTTTTTT. The whole variable domain, remainder taken from reference TRBV2 and TRBJ2-2, is EPEVTQTPSHQVTQMGQEVILRCVPISNHLYFYWYRQILGQKVEFLVSFYNNEISEKSEIFDDQFSVERPDGSNFTLKIRSTKLEDSAMYFCASSDQGLENTGELFFGEGSRLTVL.

The gene calls are TRBV6-4 and TRBJ2-7; TRBD1 matches at 9 bases. The CDR3 spans 14 residues. The germline V gene has CDR1 MRHNA and CDR2 SNTAGT. V gave up 7 bases and J gave up 5 bases; unmatched junction bases: 9. This chain's CDR3 is CASTEGTGSHEQYF. The CDR3 region has the DNA TGTGCCAGCACCGAAGGGACAGGGTCCCACGAGCAGTACTTC.

The V gene is TRBV28, the J gene TRBJ1-1, with D perhaps TRBD1 (5 bases). This CDR3 has 15 residues. V was shortened by 3 bases and J by 0 bases, with 11 bases between the two germline ends. The germline CDR1 and CDR2 sequences are MDHEN and SYDVKM. The CDR3 DNA reads TGTGCCAGCAGTTTGCCGACAGACATGAACACTGAAGCTTTCTTT. This encodes CASSLPTDMNTEAFF.

The chain joins TRBV28 to TRBJ2-7, with 10 nucleotides matching TRBD2. The CDR3 is made up of 13 amino acids. Losses at the gene ends were 5 bases for V and 6 bases for J; bases not matched to a gene: 4. Per the germline V gene, CDR1 is MDHEN and CDR2 is SYDVKM. The CDR3: CASSRLAGIEQYF. CDR3 in DNA: TGTGCCAGCAGTCGACTAGCGGGTATCGAGCAGTACTTC.

V and J are TRBV7-2 and TRBJ2-2, with D possibly TRBD2 on 6 matching bases. CDR3 length: 15 residues. CDR1 and CDR2 (germline): SGHTA, FQGNSA. Between the trimmed V and J ends, which lost 2 bases and 1 base, there was a span of 8 bases. Written as DNA, the CDR3 is TGTGCCAGCAGCTTAAGTAGCGGGAACACCGGGGAGCTGTTTTTT. Translating it yields CASSLSSGNTGELFF.

J is TRBJ2-1 and V is TRBV11-3; tentatively, D is TRBD2 (6 bases). The CDR3 length is 14 residues. V was trimmed by 5 bases and J by 3 bases, leaving 11 bases between them. Germline-derived CDR1 and CDR2 are SGHNT and YENEEA. DNA of the CDR3: TGTGCCAGCAGCATTATCGGGGGCTACAATGAGCAGTTCTTC. Encoded protein: CASSIIGGYNEQFF.

The chain couples TRBV28 to TRBJ1-1; D is unresolved. The ends were cut back, 7 bases at V and 0 bases at J, with 9 bases in the middle. The length of the CDR3 is 13 residues. Germline loops: CDR1 MDHEN, CDR2 SYDVKM. CDR3 amino acids: CASISSLNTEAFF. CDR3 nucleotides: TGTGCCAGCATATCTTCCCTGAACACTGAAGCTTTCTTT. Full variable domain (missing parts from reference TRBV28 and TRBJ1-1): DVKVTQSSRYLVKRTGEKVFLECVQDMDHENMFWYRQDPGLGLRLIYFSYDVKMKEKGDIPEGYSVSREKKERFSLILESASTNQTSMYLCASISSLNTEAFFGQGTRLTVV.

The chain is built from TRBV5-5 and TRBJ2-1; D is uncertain. This CDR3 is built from 14 residues. Trimming pared 1 base from V and 3 bases from J, leaving 8 bases between. Germline CDR1 and CDR2: SGHKS and YYEKEE (reference sequence). In DNA, the CDR3 is TGTGCCAGCAGCTTGAGTACCAGCTACAATGAGCAGTTCTTC. Its protein product is CASSLSTSYNEQFF.

The rearrangement uses TRBV6-1 and TRBJ1-6; D is uncertain. CDR3 length equals 13 residues. The germline V gene encodes CDR1 MNHNS and CDR2 SASEGT. V was pared by 3 bases and J by 5 bases, with 5 bases between. CDR3 DNA: TGTGCCAGCAGTGACGGAGATAATTCACCCCTCCACTTT. This gives the protein CASSDGDNSPLHF.